One and the same sample provided the 5 T cell receptor beta chains below, sequenced in a study of cytomegalovirus exposure and HLA in healthy donors. The PCR used 60 Vbeta and 13 Jbeta primers. Assay used: immunoSEQ multiplex PCR; TCRdb lists only in-frame clones, some missing. The repertoire holds 95,000 to 100,000 clones, with roughly 79% as singletons. Source material: PBMCs. These TCRs come from a woman in her thirties or forties in good health and CMV-seronegative.

The chain combines TRBV4-2 with TRBJ2-1, with 14 bases that match TRBD2. Germline CDR1 is LGHNA and CDR2 is YNFKEQ. The CDR3 runs 20 residues. V was pared by 2 bases and J by 2 bases, with 11 bases of the junction left unmatched. For the CDR3, the DNA is TGTGCCAGCAGCCAAACCGGGACTAGCGGGAGTATCGGCCCCTACAATGAGCAGTTCTTC. Its protein product is CASSQTGTSGSIGPYNEQFF.

This clone was counted once. The chain carries TRBV7-9 and TRBJ2-3, with 8 nucleotides matching TRBD1. Trimming at V came to 5 bases and at J to 5 bases, leaving 9 bases not matched to a gene. Germline V gene lookup returns CDR1 SEHNR and CDR2 FQNEAQ (reference sequence). CDR3 length: 15 residues. The CDR3: CASSRPGGRVDTQYF. Written as DNA, the CDR3 is TGTGCCAGCAGCAGGCCAGGGGGCAGGGTAGATACGCAGTATTTT.

The chain recombines TRBV19 with TRBJ1-5; the match to TRBD1 covers 7 bases. Per the germline V gene, CDR1 is LNHDA and CDR2 is SQIVND (reference sequence). The CDR3 runs to 14 residues. J lost 3 bases, V lost 3 bases, and 2 bases had no gene match. The CDR3 sequence: CASSMGQLNQPQHF. The DNA of the CDR3 is TGTGCCAGTAGTATGGGACAGCTCAATCAGCCCCAGCATTTT. Complete variable domain (other parts from reference TRBV19 and TRBJ1-5): DGGITQSPKYLFRKEGQNVTLSCEQNLNHDAMYWYRQDPGQGLRLIYYSQIVNDFQKGDIAEGYSVSREKKESFPLTVTSAQKNPTAFYLCASSMGQLNQPQHFGDGTRLSIL.

The genes are TRBV4-2 and TRBJ2-7, with 11 nucleotides matching TRBD2. CDR1 is LGHNA and CDR2 is YNFKEQ in the germline V gene. Germline trimming cut 4 bases from V and 4 bases from J; bases unmatched to any gene: 6. This CDR3 spans 15 amino acids. CDR3 DNA: TGTGCCAGCAGCCCGAGTCGGACTAGCGGGTACGAGCAGTACTTC. Translated: CASSPSRTSGYEQYF.

This chain uses TRBV19 with TRBJ2-1; TRBD2 matches at 8 bases. V gave up 7 bases and J gave up 5 bases; unmatched junction bases: 7. Germline assignment: CDR1 LNHDA and CDR2 SQIVND (reference sequence). This CDR3 is built from 14 residues. In DNA, the CDR3 is TGTGCCAGTAAACAGCGGGAGAAGAACAATGAGCAGTTCTTC. Residues: CASKQREKNNEQFF.